This TCR beta chain was recorded in a study of immune characterization of retroperitoneal liposarcoma. The CDR3 extends over 15 amino acids. V was clipped by 0 bases and J by 7 bases; unmatched bases: 8. CDR1 is MNHNY, CDR2 SVGAGI, per germline (reference sequence). This clonotype was found a few times. TCRdb redid the calling of the PCR reads with MiXCR, one entry per CDR3 protein. This table holds about 18,000 distinct CDR3 sequences, 35% to 40% found once. This TCR was recovered from a male donor with retroperitoneal liposarcoma. The sample comprised blood. The chain has TRBV6-6 and TRBJ1-2; 7 nucleotides agree with TRBD1. The CDR3 nucleotides read TGTGCCAGCAGTTACTCGACGGGGACAGTGGGTGGCTACACCTTC. This encodes CASSYSTGTVGGYTF.